This entry lists 14 T cell receptor beta chains sequenced from one sample in a study of cytomegalovirus exposure and HLA in healthy donors. It was with 60 Vbeta and 13 Jbeta primers that the PCR ran. Profiling relied on immunoSEQ multiplex PCR, and the TCRdb table lists in-frame clones only, not all of them. The table has 150,000 to 200,000 clones, 75% to 90% seen once. The specimen sequenced was PBMCs. The receptors here all came from a woman younger than 35 in good health and CMV-seronegative.

Concerning this clone: One end of the junction is discordant with germline, which a read error may explain. V is TRBV18 and J is TRBJ2-4, with a weak D call TRBD2 (5 bases). The CDR3 contains 15 residues. The V gene's germline CDR1 is KGHSH and CDR2 LQKENI. The CDR3 loop is CASSPPRAAKNSQYF. The CDR3 DNA sequence: TGTGCCAGCTCACCACCGAGGGCAGCCAAAAACAGTCAGTACTTC.

The rearrangement links TRBV5-4 to TRBJ2-7; TRBD1 aligns across 8 bases. CDR3 length equals 14 residues. V lost 3 bases to trimming and J lost 5 bases; unmatched junction nucleotides: 7. CDR1 and CDR2 (germline): SGHNT, YYREEE (reference sequence). The CDR3 coding sequence is TGTGCCAGCAGCTACGACAGGGGTCTCAACGAGCAGTACTTC. Amino acids: CASSYDRGLNEQYF.

As concerns this clone: This same CDR3 is encoded by further DNA sequences in the sample. The J gene is TRBJ2-7, the V gene TRBV5-6; TRBD1 matches at 7 bases. The length of the CDR3 is 16 residues. V shed 8 bases and J 0 bases; nucleotides not matched to a gene: 14. In germline, CDR1 is SGHDT, CDR2 YYEEEE. CDR3 amino acids: CASSPSTGLGSYEQYF. CDR3 coding DNA: TGTGCCAGTAGCCCATCGACAGGGTTGGGCTCCTACGAGCAGTACTTC. The complete variable domain, with remaining parts taken from reference TRBV5-6 and TRBJ2-7, reads DAGVTQSPTHLIKTRGQQVTLRCSPKSGHDTVSWYQQALGQGPQFIFQYYEEEERQRGNFPDRFSGHQFPNYSSELNVNALLLGDSALYLCASSPSTGLGSYEQYFGPGTRLTVT.

The J gene is TRBJ2-5, the V gene TRBV27; 7 nucleotides align to TRBD1. V shed 5 bases and J 5 bases; nucleotides not matched to a gene: 8. The CDR3 is made up of 14 amino acids. The germline V gene has CDR1 MNHEY and CDR2 SMNVEV (reference sequence). The CDR3 spells CASSGSTGRETQYF. The CDR3 coding sequence is TGTGCCAGCAGTGGGTCGACAGGGCGGGAGACCCAGTACTTC.

This rearrangement joins TRBV11-2 to TRBJ2-1, with TRBD2 matching over 12 bases. The V segment lost 4 bases and the J segment 10 bases; nucleotides outside the gene matches: 8. CDR1 and CDR2 (germline): SGHAT, FQNNGV. The length of the CDR3 is 15 residues. The CDR3 DNA is TGTGCCAGCAGCTCGACTAGCGGGGGAGGGTCGGAGCAGTTCTTC. Its translation is CASSSTSGGGSEQFF.

The chain links TRBV29-1 to TRBJ2-7; TRBD1 matches at 7 bases. The CDR3 is 16 amino acids. Per germline, CDR1 SQVTM and CDR2 ANQGSEA. With 1 base clipped from V and 6 bases from J, the junction kept 15 bases outside the gene matches. The CDR3 spells CSVEGLADRAPLEQYF. The CDR3 DNA reads as TGCAGCGTTGAAGGCCTTGCTGACAGGGCTCCCCTCGAGCAGTACTTC.

The rearrangement links TRBV2 to TRBJ2-1, with D possibly being TRBD2 (6 bases). V lost 7 bases to trimming and J lost 7 bases, with 17 bases between them. Germline V gene lookup returns CDR1 SNHLY and CDR2 FYNNEI. The CDR3 length is 14 residues. Here the CDR3 DNA reads TGTGCCAGCAACAGTCAGGGACGGGGGAATGAGCAGTTCTTC. Its protein product is CASNSQGRGNEQFF.

CDR3 nucleotides: TGTGCCAGCAGCTTGAAGCCTCCCACCGGGGAGCTGTTTTTT. Encoded protein: CASSLKPPTGELFF. This chain uses TRBV5-4 with TRBJ2-2; D gene ambiguous. The CDR3 length is 14 residues. Germline V gene lookup returns CDR1 SGHNT and CDR2 YYREEE (reference sequence). With 1 base removed from V and 4 bases from J, the gap between germline ends came to 8 bases.

J is TRBJ2-1 and V is TRBV27, with D uncertain. The length of the CDR3 is 14 residues. The germline V gene has CDR1 MNHEY and CDR2 SMNVEV (reference sequence). The V end lost 6 bases, the J end lost 7 bases, and 16 bases lay between the germline ends. DNA for the CDR3: TGTGCCAGCAGCGCCGGCTCACCGGGTAATGAGCAGTTCTTC. Encoded protein: CASSAGSPGNEQFF.

The chain combines TRBV7-9 with TRBJ1-2; TRBD1 agrees at 7 bases. In germline, CDR1 is SEHNR, CDR2 FQNEAQ (reference sequence). Trimming removed 1 base from V and 5 bases from J; junction bases left unmatched: 7. This CDR3 contains 15 residues. The CDR3 spells CASSLGLQGQYGYTF. In DNA form, the CDR3 reads TGTGCCAGCAGCTTAGGTCTCCAGGGACAGTATGGCTACACCTTC.

The chain uses TRBV11-2 and TRBJ1-2; 8 nucleotides align to TRBD1. In germline, CDR1 is SGHAT, CDR2 FQNNGV. Trimming at V came to 5 bases and at J to 7 bases, leaving 15 bases not matched to a gene. The CDR3 contains 16 residues. The CDR3 here is CASSRYPTGEDPGYTF. DNA of the CDR3: TGTGCCAGCAGCCGTTACCCGACAGGGGAAGACCCTGGCTACACCTTC. Supplemented by reference TRBV11-2 and TRBJ1-2, the full variable domain reads EAGVAQSPRYKIIEKRQSVAFWCNPISGHATLYWYQQILGQGPKLLIQFQNNGVVDDSQLPKDRFSAERLKGVDSTLKIQPAKLEDSAVYLCASSRYPTGEDPGYTFGSGTRLTVV.

This clone was found a few times. The V call is TRBV10-3, the J call TRBJ1-6; D ambiguous. Between the trimmed V and J ends, which lost 6 bases and 6 bases, there was a span of 12 bases. The CDR3 runs to 14 residues. CDR1 is ENHRY and CDR2 is SYGVKD in the germline V gene. The CDR3 sequence: CAIRAGEPNSPLHF. In DNA form, the CDR3 reads TGTGCCATCAGGGCGGGAGAACCTAATTCACCCCTCCACTTT.

The rearrangement uses TRBV5-1 and TRBJ1-5; D ambiguous. V was shortened by 4 bases and J by 3 bases, with 11 bases between the two germline ends. The CDR3 is made up of 14 amino acids. Germline V gene lookup returns CDR1 SGHRS and CDR2 YFSETQ. CDR3 nucleotides: TGCGCCAGCAGCCCGACGGGTCCCAATCAGCCCCAGCATTTT. This translates into CASSPTGPNQPQHF.

Concerning this clone itself: Other DNA sequences from this sample encode an identical CDR3 as well. This rearrangement joins TRBV19 to TRBJ2-1; 8 nucleotides align to TRBD1. This CDR3 is 16 amino acids long. Germline V gene lookup returns CDR1 LNHDA and CDR2 SQIVND (reference sequence). The trim removed 6 bases at V and 3 bases at J, leaving 10 bases unmatched. CDR3 DNA sequence: TGTGCCAGTAGGGATATAGACAGGGGAGGCTACAATGAGCAGTTCTTC. It specifies CASRDIDRGGYNEQFF.